These T cell receptor beta chains were read from a single sample in a study of shared clonotypes between healthy human individuals. Profiling relied on immunoSEQ multiplex PCR, and the TCRdb table lists in-frame clones only, not all of them. The sample shows 1 million to 1.2 million clones, about 80% of them seen only once. Sequenced: memory CD4+ T cells from PBMCs. These receptors were obtained from a man younger than 35 in good health. Some clones in this sample may be carry-over from other donors' samples. Each CDR3 is given with its conserved first and last residue. A D gene is named only where the DNA matches it firmly. Only part of the rows carry a size: once, few, many, or a class if the clone is expanded.

D gene,clone size,V gene,J gene,CDR3 DNA,CDR3 protein
NA,NA,TRBV7-9,TRBJ2-1,TGTGCCAGCAGCTTCTGGGGGGTCGGGTCCTACAATGAGCAGTTCTTC,CASSFWGVGSYNEQFF
TRBD1,NA,TRBV2,TRBJ2-1,TGTGCCAGCAGTCTACAGGGGAATGAGCAGTTCTTC,CASSLQGNEQFF
NA,NA,TRBV5-4,TRBJ2-5,TGTGCCAGCAGTTCCGGTCAAAGCCAAGAGACCCAGTACTTC,CASSSGQSQETQYF
TRBD1,NA,TRBV28,TRBJ1-1,TGTGCCAGCAAGGACAGGGGGGGTCAAGCTTTCTTT,CASKDRGGQAFF
NA,NA,TRBV5-6,TRBJ2-5,TGTGCCAGCAGCACATACAGGGAAGGGGAGACCCAGTACTTC,CASSTYREGETQYF
NA,once,TRBV7-2,TRBJ2-5,TGTGCCAGCAGCTTAGTCAGGGAGACCCAGTACTTC,CASSLVRETQYF
NA,NA,TRBV5-3,TRBJ1-3,TGTGCCAGAAGCTTGCTTGAGGGTTTTACTGGAAACACCATATATTTT,CARSLLEGFTGNTIYF
NA,NA,TRBV5-1,TRBJ1-5,TGCGCCAGCAGCTTGTTGAGGTCGAGAAATCAGGAGATTAGCAATCAGCCCCAGCATTTT,CASSLLRSRNQEISNQPQHF
NA,few,TRBV28,TRBJ1-1,TGTGCCAGCAGTTTGCGGCTTTTGAACACTGAAGCTTTCTTT,CASSLRLLNTEAFF
NA,few,TRBV5-6,TRBJ1-1,TGTGCCAGCAGCTTGTCGACAAGCCTGTGGAACACTGAAGCTTTCTTT,CASSLSTSLWNTEAFF